These T cell receptor beta chains were read from a single sample in a study of identifying expanded T cells in peripheral blood. This table comes from immunoSEQ multiplex PCR, and its TCRdb copy is limited to in-frame clones, with some not included. The repertoire has 100,000 or so clones, over 75% of them found once; the top ten carry roughly 6%. Source material: blood. The receptors come from a person aged 18-69 years in good health. Each CDR3 is given with its conserved first and last residue.

TRBJ2-2 | 17 | TRBV11-3 | CASAPPRRGLRTGELFF
TRBJ1-3 | 13 | TRBV6-5 | CATGFTSGNTIYF
TRBJ1-6 | 15 | TRBV7-8 | CASSLGPAVNSPLHF
TRBJ1-1 | 14 | TRBV4-1 | CASSQARTLAEAFF
TRBJ1-3 | 14 | TRBV10-1 | CASSRQGSGNTIYF
TRBJ1-2 | 15 | TRBV6-5 | CASSYSDRGPQGYTF
TRBJ1-1 | 17 | TRBV19 | CASSIDRGRRLNTEAFF
TRBJ2-7 | 14 | TRBV4-1 | CASSHGRSRDEQYF
TRBJ2-1 | 17 | TRBV19 | CASSIDGQTSSYNEQFF
TRBJ1-2 | 13 | TRBV7-3 | CASSSGQGVGYTF
TRBJ1-3 | 19 | TRBV7-9 | CASSLARVPPPPSGNTIYF
TRBJ1-2 | 12 | TRBV5-1 | CASSGDTNGYTF
TRBJ2-7 | 13 | TRBV6-5 | CASSPTRNYEQYF
TRBJ1-2 | 15 | TRBV11-2 | CASAGSGTVNYGYTF
TRBJ1-4 | 14 | TRBV5-7 | CASSPPFTNEKLFF
TRBJ1-1 | 13 | TRBV2 | CASSEAGKVEAFF
TRBJ1-1 | 14 | TRBV19 | CASSSPQGWTEAFF
TRBJ2-3 | 12 | TRBV9 | CASSRGTDTQYF
TRBJ2-2 | 15 | TRBV19 | CASSPTGLGPGELFF
TRBJ1-5 | 14 | TRBV19 | CASSALGGNQPQHF
TRBJ2-7 | 16 | TRBV19 | CASSIFGSGRRYEQYF
TRBJ1-5 | 13 | TRBV10-2 | CASSESIGGPQHF
TRBJ1-1 | 17 | TRBV21-1 | CASSRPTEPAVGTEAFF
TRBJ2-1 | 18 | TRBV9 | CASSESPSLAGRYNEQFF
TRBJ1-2 | 14 | TRBV2 | CASNPRQANYGYTF
TRBJ1-4 | 16 | TRBV5-1 | CASSLDPGQGYEKLFF
TRBJ2-7 | 14 | TRBV7-2 | CASSAGTGTYEQYF
TRBJ2-2 | 17 | TRBV27 | CASSLSVGQGNTGELFF
TRBJ2-2 | 17 | TRBV13 | CASSLGARGPNTGELFF
TRBJ1-1 | 15 | TRBV28 | CASSSSGTMNTEAFF
TRBJ2-2 | 14 | TRBV7-6 | CASSLQGKAGELFF
TRBJ2-7 | 15 | TRBV7-2 | CASSLPGQVLYEQYF